Listed here are 22 T cell receptor beta chains from one sample, sequenced in a study of T-cell memory formation after mild COVID-19. TCRdb re-derived calls from the 5' RACE reads in MiXCR, one entry per CDR3 protein. The sample carries under 90,000 distinct CDR3 sequences, roughly 14% recorded once. Specimen: PBMCs or a T cell subset sorted from them (not recorded which). The receptors were sampled from an adult woman who had mild COVID-19 (a few samples of this study predate the infection). Cell type and time point are not known.

Details on this clonotype: A much larger clone sits a single nucleotide away, making a read error possible. V is TRBV24-1 and J is TRBJ2-3, with 8 bases matching TRBD2. Germline CDR1 is KGHDR and CDR2 is SFDVKD. The CDR3 length is 15 residues. The CDR3 DNA sequence: TGTGTCACCAGTGATTTGGAGCGGGAGACAGATACGCAGTATTTT. This translates into CVTSDLERETDTQYF.

The table lists this clonotype with many counts. The rearrangement joins TRBV7-9 to TRBJ1-1; 10 positions agree with TRBD1. Germline loops: CDR1 SEHNR, CDR2 FQNEAQ (reference sequence). V dropped 4 bases and J dropped 7; count of bases not matched to a gene: 6. The CDR3 loop spans 14 amino acids. The chain's CDR3 is CASSSGTGAIEAFF. In DNA, the CDR3 is TGTGCCAGCAGCTCCGGGACAGGGGCCATTGAAGCTTTCTTT. Full variable domain (rest looked up from reference TRBV7-9 and TRBJ1-1): DTGVSQNPRHKITKRGQNVTFRCDPISEHNRLYWYRQTLGQGPEFLTYFQNEAQLEKSRLLSDRFSAERPKGSFSTLEIQRTEQGDSAMYLCASSSGTGAIEAFFGQGTRLTVV.

The V gene is TRBV9, the J gene TRBJ2-1, with 11 nucleotides matching TRBD2. Germline trimming cut 2 bases from V and 4 bases from J; bases unmatched to any gene: 2. The CDR3 is 15 amino acids. Germline-derived CDR1 and CDR2 are SGDLS and YYNGEE. CDR3 residues: CASSVSSGGYNEQFF. CDR3 DNA sequence: TGTGCCAGCAGCGTGTCTAGCGGGGGGTACAATGAGCAGTTCTTC.

This clonotype was counted many times. J is TRBJ2-3 and V is TRBV7-9; perhaps D is TRBD1 or TRBD2 (5 bases each). The CDR3 runs 17 residues. In germline, CDR1 is SEHNR, CDR2 FQNEAQ (reference sequence). The V gene lost 4 bases and the J gene lost 2 bases, with 19 bases spanning the gap. DNA for the CDR3: TGTGCCAGCAGCTCTGCCTATATCGAGGGGTACACAGATACGCAGTATTTT. Its translation: CASSSAYIEGYTDTQYF.

This clonotype has just a few counts. This chain links TRBV9 with TRBJ2-1; tentatively, D is TRBD2 (6 bases). This CDR3 is 14 amino acids long. Germline V CDR1 and CDR2: SGDLS, YYNGEE. V dropped 0 bases and J dropped 4 bases, with 8 bases sitting between them. The CDR3 region has the DNA TGTGCCAGCAGCGTAGAGGACTATTACAATGAGCAGTTCTTC. The encoded protein is CASSVEDYYNEQFF. Full variable domain (rest looked up from reference TRBV9 and TRBJ2-1): DSGVTQTPKHLITATGQRVTLRCSPRSGDLSVYWYQQSLDQGLQFLIQYYNGEERAKGNILERFSAQQFPDLHSELNLSSLELGDSALYFCASSVEDYYNEQFFGPGTRLTVL.

This clonotype was seen more than once but under ten times. This sequence joins TRBV29-1 and TRBJ2-7, with 9 bases that match TRBD1. The germline V gene has CDR1 SQVTM and CDR2 ANQGSEA. This CDR3 is 15 amino acids long. Unmatched junction bases numbered 8, after V lost 3 bases and J lost 2 bases. The CDR3 loop is CSVDSDRGSAYEQYF. CDR3 coding DNA: TGCAGCGTTGACTCCGACAGGGGGTCGGCCTACGAGCAGTACTTC.

This clonotype was observed at least ten times. The gene calls are TRBV12-3 or TRBV12-4 and TRBJ2-1, with TRBD2 matching over 9 bases. The trim removed 3 bases at V and 8 bases at J, leaving 8 bases unmatched. The CDR3 totals 15 residues. The CDR3 nucleotides are TGTGCCAGCAGTTTCCGCGCGGGGGGGCTTTATGAGCAGTTCTTC. Translating gives CASSFRAGGLYEQFF.

This clonotype was seen a handful of times. The chain couples TRBV24-1 to TRBJ2-3, with TRBD1 matching over 8 bases. CDR1 is KGHDR and CDR2 is SFDVKD in the germline V gene. The junction had 7 bases not matched to a gene; V was cut back by 3 bases and J by 0 bases. The CDR3 extends over 17 amino acids. DNA of the CDR3: TGTGCCACCAGTGATCCGGACGGGACAGGTAGCACAGATACGCAGTATTTT. It encodes CATSDPDGTGSTDTQYF.

The rearrangement uses TRBV20-1 and TRBJ2-7; 7 positions agree with TRBD1. CDR3 size: 14 residues. With 0 bases clipped from V and 0 bases from J, the junction kept 2 bases outside the gene matches. Germline values: CDR1 DFQATT, CDR2 SNEGSKA (reference sequence). The CDR3 DNA reads TGCAGTGCTAGAGACCGGGACAGCTCCTACGAGCAGTACTTC. This sequence encodes CSARDRDSSYEQYF.

This clonotype was seen more than once but under ten times. The chain couples TRBV11-2 to TRBJ2-7; no reliable D call. The CDR3 covers 12 residues. Trimming pared 2 bases from V and 2 bases from J, leaving 4 bases between. Germline CDR1 SGHAT, CDR2 FQNNGV. CDR3 loop: CASSLTAYEQYF. For the CDR3, the DNA is TGTGCCAGCAGCTTAACGGCCTACGAGCAGTACTTC.

The V call is TRBV29-1, the J call TRBJ1-2; D uncertain. This CDR3 spans 14 amino acids. V gave up 5 bases and J gave up 0 bases, with 13 bases separating them. In germline, CDR1 is SQVTM, CDR2 ANQGSEA. The CDR3 here is CSVPPDGPNYGYTF. CDR3 nucleotide sequence: TGCAGCGTTCCCCCGGACGGACCTAACTATGGCTACACCTTC.

The chain uses TRBV29-1 and TRBJ2-5; D possibly matches TRBD1 or TRBD2 (6 bases each). This CDR3 region has 14 residues. Germline values: CDR1 SQVTM, CDR2 ANQGSEA. The V end lost 1 base, the J end lost 2 bases, and 11 bases lay between the germline ends. In DNA, the CDR3 is TGCAGCGTTGAAGCCCTAGGGGGGCAAGAGACCCAGTACTTC. It encodes CSVEALGGQETQYF.

This clonotype was seen a few times. The chain employs TRBV6-5 and TRBJ2-5; the match to TRBD1 covers 9 bases. The germline gives CDR1 MNHEY, CDR2 SVGAGI. The CDR3 runs 15 residues. Unmatched junction bases numbered 10, after V lost 6 bases and J lost 5 bases. CDR3 nucleotide sequence: TGTGCCAGCAGACCCGGGACAGGGTTATGGGAGACCCAGTACTTC. Residues: CASRPGTGLWETQYF.

The rearrangement joins TRBV7-2 to TRBJ1-1; no clear D gene. The CDR3 spans 13 residues. Looked up from germline, CDR1 is SGHTA and CDR2 is FQGNSA. Trimming shortened V by 0 bases and J by 5 bases, and 7 bases separated the two germline ends. CDR3 nucleotide sequence: TGTGCCAGCAGCTTAGCGGGTTGGACTGAAGCTTTCTTT. Its translation: CASSLAGWTEAFF.

This clonotype was seen only a few times. The chain is built from TRBV19 and TRBJ1-1, with unresolved D. Germline V gives CDR1 LNHDA, CDR2 SQIVND (reference sequence). Trimming took 8 bases from V and 1 from J, leaving 14 bases between them. There are 14 residues in the CDR3. The CDR3 nucleotides are TGTGCCAGTGGCGAATCAGTAGGGAACACTGAAGCTTTCTTT. Protein: CASGESVGNTEAFF.

The chain carries TRBV7-3 and TRBJ2-1; 9 bases are a match to TRBD2. The junction had 4 bases not matched to a gene; V was cut back by 0 bases and J by 7 bases. Looked up from germline, CDR1 is SGHTA and CDR2 is FQGTGA. This CDR3 is built from 15 residues. The CDR3 DNA sequence: TGTGCCAGCAGCTTAACAGCGGGGGGTGCGAATGAGCAGTTCTTC. This sequence encodes CASSLTAGGANEQFF.

This chain links TRBV5-5 with TRBJ1-1; 7 positions agree with TRBD1. This CDR3 contains 16 residues. J lost 3 bases, V lost 4 bases, and 12 bases had no gene match. CDR1 is SGHKS, CDR2 YYEKEE, per germline (reference sequence). The CDR3 DNA sequence: TGTGCCAGCAGCCACGGGACAGCACCTGGGGACACTGAAGCTTTCTTT. As protein: CASSHGTAPGDTEAFF.

This clonotype was seen more than once but under ten times. This chain joins TRBV5-1 and TRBJ2-3; D is unresolved. V shed 0 bases and J shed 2 bases, with 7 bases lying between them. The CDR3 is made up of 14 amino acids. Germline CDR1 and CDR2: SGHRS and YFSETQ. This CDR3 is CASSLVGPTDTQYF. In DNA form, the CDR3 reads TGCGCCAGCAGCTTGGTCGGGCCCACAGATACGCAGTATTTT.

This clonotype showed up many times. J is TRBJ2-7 and V is TRBV5-1; D possibly uses TRBD1 or TRBD2 (6 bases each). Germline V gives CDR1 SGHRS, CDR2 YFSETQ. CDR3 length equals 15 residues. V lost 4 bases, J lost 0 bases, and 14 bases lay in between. The CDR3: CASSPRGDFSYEQYF. The CDR3 nucleotides are TGCGCCAGCAGCCCGAGGGGGGACTTCTCCTACGAGCAGTACTTC.

V is TRBV7-8 and J is TRBJ2-5; D may match TRBD1 or TRBD2 (6 bases each). Germline CDR1 SGHVS, CDR2 FQNEAQ. The CDR3 runs 17 residues. V was clipped by 4 bases and J by 1 base, with 19 bases between them. The CDR3, as DNA: TGTGCCAGCAGCTCAGTCTTTGGGGGGCCCCGCCAAGAGACCCAGTACTTC. Its translation: CASSSVFGGPRQETQYF.

The sample holds many counts of this clonotype. The V gene is TRBV7-9, the J gene TRBJ1-5; unclear D gene. There are 12 residues in the CDR3. Germline V gene data show CDR1 as SEHNR and CDR2 as FQNEAQ (reference sequence). Trimming left V 5 bases short and J 4 bases short, with 6 bases between. The CDR3 loop reads CASSPPNQPQHF. DNA of the CDR3: TGTGCCAGCAGCCCCCCGAATCAGCCCCAGCATTTT.

This clonotype was counted only a few times. DNA of the CDR3: TGCAGTGCCAGCCCCAGGGTAGAAGCTTTCTTT. It specifies CSASPRVEAFF. V gene TRBV20-1 combines with J gene TRBJ1-1, with D perhaps matching TRBD1 (5 bases). The CDR3 is 11 amino acids. Germline assignment: CDR1 DFQATT and CDR2 SNEGSKA (reference sequence). Between the trimmed V and J ends, which lost 6 bases and 8 bases, there was a span of 13 bases.